This T cell receptor beta chain was observed in a study of cytomegalovirus exposure and HLA in healthy donors (dated 2017 in TCRdb). Some background on the complete study: According to an earlier analysis of several hundred of the donors, about 190 million T cells yielded over 90 million unique TCR beta sequences and around 280 Gb of sequence data. An early release covering approximately 600 HLA-typed donors comprised roughly 300 gigabases of sequencing data and around 86 million unique TCR sequences. Among the roughly 400 genotyped donors, 81% belonged to the genetic ancestry cluster associated with self-reported Caucasian donors. The aim of the study was to test whether cataloging public T cell receptors could identify signatures of past pathogen exposure. The T cell repertoires of some 670 subjects were profiled by immunosequencing and related to cytomegalovirus serostatus. In addition to the first cohort of roughly 700 subjects, a separate validation cohort of 130 or so different subjects was used. To predict cytomegalovirus infection status, the study brought together high-throughput TCR immunosequencing, statistical association of individual TCRs with disease status, and machine learning. In a later analysis, previously published TCR beta repertoires from more than 500 donors were re-analyzed and high-resolution HLA genotyping was added so that TCR occurrence patterns could be studied. In the later analysis, no new phenotypic data were used to find candidate immune exposures; instead, reliance was placed on TCR beta sequences and their occurrence across donors. In an earlier analysis of 587 of the donors, high-throughput TCR beta sequencing was used to judge whether each TCR beta V gene segment behaved as functional or pseudogenic. Alongside the repertoire data, information on donor age, sex, ethnicity and CMV serostatus was compiled. Genome-wide SNP genotypes for about 55% of the roughly 670 donors were used in a later genetic analysis, which treated that subset as a discovery cohort. All discovery cohort repertoires had been generated on a single sequencing platform. Class I and class II HLA loci were covered by the typing at four-digit resolution. The number of typed donors differed by locus: 629-630 for A, B, C, DRB1 and DQB1; 500 to 550 for DQA1; 606 for DPA1; and around 470 for DPB1. Because of strong linkage in the cohort, five DR-DQ haplotypes were treated as single units for association and clustering. On average, over 200,000 unique TCR beta nucleotide sequences were sequenced per donor among 398 genotyped donors of the cohort, with roughly a sixth of those sequences being non-productive. On the study overall, not on this receptor specifically: In a later analysis, several top co-occurrence clusters were reported to appear linked to parvovirus B19, influenza, CMV and Epstein-Barr virus. Most TCR sequences were seen in very few donors, while some public TCRs were found in many individuals. The classifier was reported to diagnose cytomegalovirus status with high specificity and sensitivity in both the original cohort and the validation cohort. Linkage disequilibrium might explain the correlated functional status among segregating V segments, but an unknown experimental factor could not be ruled out. V-gene and J-gene trimming of TCR beta chains was associated with a missense DCLRE1C variant in a later genetic analysis, and the association was replicated in an independent cohort. In the study, roughly 160 TCR beta chains were listed as associated with cytomegalovirus. It was suggested by the authors that the approach could potentially be generalized to other disease states and immunological phenotypes. A later analysis found that HLA-associated TCR beta chains were more clonally expanded and had lower generation probabilities than equally common non-associated chains. Assigning TCR associations to individual alleles was difficult when HLA alleles, especially DR and DQ, strongly co-occurred. The earlier analysis of about 600 of the donors excluded 15 to 20 rarely observed V segments, including chromosome 9 orphons, because counts were too low. In a later analysis, some 17,000 TCR beta sequences were associated with specific HLA alleles at a false discovery rate of 0.05. In vitro tests confirmed that a few of the cytomegalovirus-associated TCR beta chains recognize cytomegalovirus antigens. Roughly uniform sequencing depth across donors was assumed in presence/absence analyses, although this assumption may not hold. A further reported finding was that TCR beta sequences accurately predicted the HLA-A and HLA-B alleles for most subjects in the first cohort. The sequencing pipeline was judged likely to have produced a cluster of highly shared sequence variants as a technical artifact. For the cohort, immune exposure information was limited to CMV serostatus. Broadly in line with IMGT annotations, most TCR beta V segments showed up in productive rearrangements about 87% or about 30% of the time in an earlier analysis of 450 to 600 of the donors. Compared with the approximately 670-donor mean, donors in an Asian-associated ancestry cluster had fewer N-insertions in productive TCRs, according to a later genetic analysis. Because some donors lacked HLA typing at each locus, the association tests relied only on the typed subset. This cohort had only TCR beta chains sequenced, and the lack of alpha or paired-chain data limited which features could be detected. According to a later analysis, TCR association rates differed among HLA loci, with DRB1 alleles showing the most associated TCRs and HLA-C alleles showing the fewest. A later analysis found that most CMV-associated TCR beta chains appeared HLA-restricted, with HLA associations seemingly driven largely by CMV exposure. Some IMGT-functional V segments, including TRBV6-2 and TRBV6-3, could not be distinguished by the 87-base-pair reads and were therefore excluded.

Turning to this clone: The antigen this receptor binds is unknown. Base qualities were left out, and no much larger clone turns up one base away.

The cohort was made up of 650 to 700 healthy bone marrow donors. At the time of sampling, all cohort members were nominally healthy, though unrecorded immune exposures were likely present. The donor tested CMV seronegative and was one of the 352 seronegative cohort members. Every donor gave a peripheral blood sample, and the peripheral blood mononuclear cells from that sample were used for TCR beta sequencing. The Qiagen DNeasy Blood Extraction Kit was used to extract genomic DNA from the blood cell samples. The library was prepared using the immunoSEQ multiplex PCR assay. A mixture of 60 forward primers for TCR Vbeta segments and 13 reverse primers for TCR Jbeta segments was used in the multiplex PCR. The CDR3 region of rearranged TCR beta genes was amplified from genomic DNA by a multiplex PCR assay. The amplified TCR beta libraries were sequenced on the Illumina HiSeq System as 87-base-pair reads. Per the authors' processing: A later analysis tallied 75 million to 85 million unique TCR beta chains across the roughly 610 repertoires, and some 12 million of those chains were shared by two or more donors. To remove PCR and sequencing errors, raw reads were error-corrected and collapsed into unique sequences using a nearest-neighbor algorithm that merged closely related sequences. To assign V, D and J gene segments, CDR3 sequences were aligned to IMGT reference sequences. For a sequence to be retained, a match of at least six nucleotides was required to both a V gene segment and a J gene segment. A rearrangement counted as productive if the CDR3 had no stop codons and remained in frame with V and J, and every other rearrangement counted as non-productive. CDR3 was defined according to IMGT convention as the region running from the second conserved V-encoded cysteine to the conserved J-encoded phenylalanine. Sequences without an unambiguous match to a single V gene segment were excluded from the earlier analysis of 450 to 650 of the donors. An earlier analysis of fewer than 750 of the donors classified V segments as functional when productive rearrangements were above 56.7% and as segregating when the standard deviation between donors was above 5%. A statistical classification framework was developed to diagnose cytomegalovirus status using the catalog of TCR beta chain sequences. In a later analysis, TCR nucleotide sequences were compared against IMGT/GENE-DB human TR gene sequences so that V and J genes could be assigned. In a later analysis, CDR3 sequences and most-parsimonious VDJ recombination scenarios were assigned using the TCRdist pipeline. In a later analysis, each TCR beta chain was defined by its CDR3 amino acid sequence together with its V-gene family, and reads lacking a unique V-gene family were excluded. A later analysis removed 500 to 650 highly shared, low-generation-probability nucleotide sequences to deal with suspected cross-contamination and a sequencing artifact. In a later analysis, a clonal expansion index was calculated for each public chain from normalized within-repertoire ranks of inferred template counts. In a later analysis, generation probabilities were computed with a VDJ recombination model fitted to out-of-frame rearrangements, and the resulting probabilities were checked against IGoR. Hypergeometric tests were used in a later analysis to score TCR-TCR, TCR-HLA and TCR-CMV co-occurrence, with a repertoire-size bias correction applied to the TCR pairs. To estimate false discovery rates, a later analysis permuted the HLA or CMV assignments 20 times. In a later analysis, co-occurring TCRs were grouped using DBSCAN, and TCRdist sequence similarity was added for clustering within HLA-allele-positive subsets. For co-occurrence clustering, repertoires with fewer than 30,000 or more than 120,000 public chains were excluded, along with five repertoires with anomalous nucleotide sharing. TCRdb carries this immuneACCESS record with in-frame sequences only. Its versions omit some clonotypes, under half of them owing to an unresolved V gene in the studies checked, with the rest unexplained. For V, J and clone size, that table is used; D and trimming come from the DNA. The sample table lists roughly 150,000 clones, about 78% of them with a count of one. The ten largest clones add up to 1.4% of the sample.

V is cut by 8 bases and J by 9 bases, and the space between the germline ends is 20 bases. The CDR3 has 15 amino acids, counting the end cysteine and phenylalanine. The only DNA kept is the CDR3, 45 bases in frame from the first base. Per the germline V gene (reference sequence), PRHDT is the CDR1 and FYEKMQ is the CDR2. The chain was built from TRBV13 and TRBJ2-6, with no confidently assigned D gene. The sample taken for sequencing was PBMCs. The clonotype was recovered from a male donor in good health and CMV-seronegative. CDR3 loop: CASGLVPSVVNVLTF. At the DNA level, the sequence is TGTGCCAGCGGCCTGGTCCCCTCCGTTGTCAACGTCCTGACTTTC.